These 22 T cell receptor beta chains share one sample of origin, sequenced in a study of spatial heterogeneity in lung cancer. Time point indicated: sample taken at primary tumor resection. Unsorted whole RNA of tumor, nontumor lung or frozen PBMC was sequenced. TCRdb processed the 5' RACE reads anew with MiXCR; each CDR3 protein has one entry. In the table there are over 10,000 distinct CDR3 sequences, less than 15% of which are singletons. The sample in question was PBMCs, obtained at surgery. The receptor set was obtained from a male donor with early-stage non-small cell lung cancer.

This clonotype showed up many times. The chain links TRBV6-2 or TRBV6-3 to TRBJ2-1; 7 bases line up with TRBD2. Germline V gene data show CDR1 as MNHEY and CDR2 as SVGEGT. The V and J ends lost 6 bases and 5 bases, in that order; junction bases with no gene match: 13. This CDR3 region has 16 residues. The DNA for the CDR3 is TGTGCCAGCAGGGATTCTGGTGGGGGGGGTGACAATGAGCAGTTCTTC. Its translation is CASRDSGGGGDNEQFF.

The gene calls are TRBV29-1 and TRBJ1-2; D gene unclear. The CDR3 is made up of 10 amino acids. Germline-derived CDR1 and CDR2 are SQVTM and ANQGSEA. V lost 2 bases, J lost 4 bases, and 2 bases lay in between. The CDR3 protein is CSVESYGYTF. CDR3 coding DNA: TGCAGCGTTGAAAGCTATGGCTACACCTTC.

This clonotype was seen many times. CDR3: CASNGGGNEKLFF. As DNA, the CDR3 is TGTGCCAGCAACGGGGGAGGTAATGAAAAACTGTTTTTT. This chain joins TRBV28 and TRBJ1-4, with D perhaps TRBD1 (5 bases). Trimming took 7 bases from V and 4 from J, leaving 10 bases between them. This CDR3 is 13 amino acids long. From germline, CDR1 is MDHEN and CDR2 SYDVKM.

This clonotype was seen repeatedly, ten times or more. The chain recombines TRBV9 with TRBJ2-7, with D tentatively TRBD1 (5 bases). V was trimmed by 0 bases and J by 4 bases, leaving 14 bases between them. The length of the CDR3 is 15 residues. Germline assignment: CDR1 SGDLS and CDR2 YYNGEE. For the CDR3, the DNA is TGTGCCAGCAGCGTAGCTGCAGGGCTGGAGTACGAGCAGTACTTC. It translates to CASSVAAGLEYEQYF.

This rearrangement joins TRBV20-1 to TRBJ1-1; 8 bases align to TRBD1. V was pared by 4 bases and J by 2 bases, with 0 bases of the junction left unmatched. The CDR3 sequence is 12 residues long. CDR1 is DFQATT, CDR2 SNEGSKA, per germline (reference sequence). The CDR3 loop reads CSATGGNTEAFF. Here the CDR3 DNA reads TGCAGTGCTACAGGGGGCAACACTGAAGCTTTCTTT.

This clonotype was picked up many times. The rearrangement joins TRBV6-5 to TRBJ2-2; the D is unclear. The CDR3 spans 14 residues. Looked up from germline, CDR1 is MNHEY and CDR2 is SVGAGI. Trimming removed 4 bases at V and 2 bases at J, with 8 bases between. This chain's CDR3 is CASSSSPNTGELFF. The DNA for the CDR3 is TGTGCCAGCAGTTCTTCCCCCAACACCGGGGAGCTGTTTTTT.

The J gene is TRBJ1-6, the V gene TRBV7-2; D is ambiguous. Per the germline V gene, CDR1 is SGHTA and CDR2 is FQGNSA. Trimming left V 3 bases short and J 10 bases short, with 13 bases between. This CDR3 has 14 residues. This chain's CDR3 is CASSFPQLGSPLHF. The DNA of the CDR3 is TGTGCCAGCAGCTTCCCGCAGCTAGGCTCACCCCTCCACTTT.

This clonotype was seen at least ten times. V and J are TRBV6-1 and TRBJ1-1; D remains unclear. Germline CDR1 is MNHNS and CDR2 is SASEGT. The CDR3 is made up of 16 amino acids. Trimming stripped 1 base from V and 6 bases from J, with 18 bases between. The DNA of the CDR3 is TGTGCCAGCAGTGAAGGTATCGGAGAAAGGGAGGCTGAAGCTTTCTTT. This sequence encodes CASSEGIGEREAEAFF.

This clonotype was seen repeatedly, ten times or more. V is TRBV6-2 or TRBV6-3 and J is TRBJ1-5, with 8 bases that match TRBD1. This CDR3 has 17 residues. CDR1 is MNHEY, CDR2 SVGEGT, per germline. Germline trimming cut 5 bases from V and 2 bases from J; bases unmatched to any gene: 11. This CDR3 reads CASSPRQGLERNQPQHF. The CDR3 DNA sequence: TGTGCCAGCAGTCCCCGACAGGGGTTGGAACGCAATCAGCCCCAGCATTTT.

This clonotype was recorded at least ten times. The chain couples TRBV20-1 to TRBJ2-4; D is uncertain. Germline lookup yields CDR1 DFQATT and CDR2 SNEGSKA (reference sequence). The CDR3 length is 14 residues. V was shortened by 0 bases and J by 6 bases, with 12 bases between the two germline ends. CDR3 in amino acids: CSARETVLLNIQYF. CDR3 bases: TGCAGTGCTAGAGAGACGGTACTTTTAAACATTCAGTACTTC.

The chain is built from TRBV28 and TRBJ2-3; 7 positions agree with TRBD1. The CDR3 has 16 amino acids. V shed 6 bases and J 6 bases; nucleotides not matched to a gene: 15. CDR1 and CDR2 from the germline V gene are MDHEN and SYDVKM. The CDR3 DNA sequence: TGTGCCAGCAGCTCTATCGGGACAGACCCACTGGATACGCAGTATTTT. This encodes CASSSIGTDPLDTQYF.

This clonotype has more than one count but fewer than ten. DNA of the CDR3: TGTGCCAGCAGCTTAGCGGACGGAGTCGAGCAGTACTTC. Protein: CASSLADGVEQYF. The chain joins TRBV7-9 to TRBJ2-7; D unresolved. Looked up from germline, CDR1 is SEHNR and CDR2 is FQNEAQ (reference sequence). Trimming removed 0 bases at V and 6 bases at J, with 9 bases between. CDR3 length: 13 residues.

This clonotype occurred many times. CDR3 DNA sequence: TGTGCCAGCAGCGCAGGGAGGGGACAGGGAGGCTATGGCTACACCTTC. This codes for CASSAGRGQGGYGYTF. The genes are TRBV7-9 and TRBJ1-2; 9 nucleotides align to TRBD1. V lost 5 bases, J lost 4 bases, and 11 bases stayed unmatched. The CDR3 has 16 amino acids. Per the germline V gene, CDR1 is SEHNR and CDR2 is FQNEAQ (reference sequence).

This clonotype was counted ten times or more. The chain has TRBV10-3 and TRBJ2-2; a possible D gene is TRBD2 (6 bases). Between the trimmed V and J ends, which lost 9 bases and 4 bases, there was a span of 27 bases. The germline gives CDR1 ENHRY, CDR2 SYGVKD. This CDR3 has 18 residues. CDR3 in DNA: TGTGCCATAAGTACTCCCCGGGACTCAGCCTTTTCCACCGGGGAGCTGTTTTTT. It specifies CAISTPRDSAFSTGELFF.

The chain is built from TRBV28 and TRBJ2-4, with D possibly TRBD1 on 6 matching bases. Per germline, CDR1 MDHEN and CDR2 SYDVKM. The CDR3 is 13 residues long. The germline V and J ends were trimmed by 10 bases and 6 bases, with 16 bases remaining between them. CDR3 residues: CATKQGGGNIQYF. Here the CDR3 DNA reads TGTGCCACCAAACAGGGCGGTGGAAACATTCAGTACTTC.

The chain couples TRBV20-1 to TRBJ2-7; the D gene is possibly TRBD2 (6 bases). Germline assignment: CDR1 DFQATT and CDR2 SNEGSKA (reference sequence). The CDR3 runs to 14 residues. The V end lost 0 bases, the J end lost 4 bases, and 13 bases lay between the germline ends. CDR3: CSARDVAGRYEQYF. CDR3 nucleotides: TGCAGTGCTAGAGATGTGGCAGGGAGGTACGAGCAGTACTTC.

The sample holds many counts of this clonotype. The CDR3 DNA reads as TGTGCCAGCAGCAAGACCGGGACCGCTACCTACGAGCAGTACTTC. As protein: CASSKTGTATYEQYF. V usage is TRBV7-2 and J usage is TRBJ2-7; D might be TRBD1 or TRBD2, each matching 5 bases. The ends were cut back, 5 bases at V and 2 bases at J, with 16 bases in the middle. The CDR3 consists of 15 residues. From germline, CDR1 is SGHTA and CDR2 FQGNSA. The full variable domain, its missing parts supplied by reference TRBV7-2 and TRBJ2-7, is GAGVSQSPSNKVTEKGKDVELRCDPISGHTALYWYRQSLGQGLEFLIYFQGNSAPDKSGLPSDRFSAERTGGSVSTLTIQRTQQEDSAVYLCASSKTGTATYEQYFGPGTRLTVT.

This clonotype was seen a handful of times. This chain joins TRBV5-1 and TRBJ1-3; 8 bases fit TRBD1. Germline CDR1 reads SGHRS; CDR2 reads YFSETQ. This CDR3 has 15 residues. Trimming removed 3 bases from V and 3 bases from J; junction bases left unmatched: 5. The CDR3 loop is CASSSQGARGNTIYF. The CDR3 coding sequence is TGCGCCAGCAGCTCTCAGGGGGCGCGTGGAAACACCATATATTTT.

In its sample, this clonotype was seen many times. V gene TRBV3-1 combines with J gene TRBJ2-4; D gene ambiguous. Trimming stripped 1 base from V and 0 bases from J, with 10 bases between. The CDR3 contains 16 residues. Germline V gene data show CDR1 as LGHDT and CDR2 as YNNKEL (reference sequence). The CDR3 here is CASSQGQVLAKNIQYF. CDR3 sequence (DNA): TGTGCCAGCAGCCAAGGTCAGGTTCTAGCCAAAAACATTCAGTACTTC.

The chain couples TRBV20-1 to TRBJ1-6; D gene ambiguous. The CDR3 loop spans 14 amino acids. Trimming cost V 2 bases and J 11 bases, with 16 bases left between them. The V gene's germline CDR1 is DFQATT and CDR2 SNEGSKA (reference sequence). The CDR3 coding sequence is TGCAGTGCTAGACCACCCCTGGGATCCCCACCCCTCCACTTT. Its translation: CSARPPLGSPPLHF.

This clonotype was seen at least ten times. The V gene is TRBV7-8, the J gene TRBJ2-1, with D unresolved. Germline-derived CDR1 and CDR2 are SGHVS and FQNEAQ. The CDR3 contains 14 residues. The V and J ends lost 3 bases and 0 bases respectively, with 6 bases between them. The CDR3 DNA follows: TGTGCCAGCAGCTTGTGGATCTCCTACAATGAGCAGTTCTTC. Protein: CASSLWISYNEQFF.

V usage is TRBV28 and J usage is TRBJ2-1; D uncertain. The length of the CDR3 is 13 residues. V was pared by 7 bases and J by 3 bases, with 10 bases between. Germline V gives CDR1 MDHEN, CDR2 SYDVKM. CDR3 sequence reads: CASTSTYYNEQFF. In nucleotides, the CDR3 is TGTGCCAGCACCTCGACGTACTACAATGAGCAGTTCTTC.